The 30 T cell receptor beta chains reported below all come from one sample, sequenced in a study of blood T cell repertoires in COVID-19. Sequenced by immunoSEQ multiplex PCR; TCRdb stores in-frame clones only, minus some. Of about 170,000 clones in the sample, almost 85% were seen once. The material sequenced was peripheral blood. The receptors derive from a woman of 80 years or more with COVID-19, enrolled during active disease.

The chain combines TRBV29-1 with TRBJ2-3, with 7 positions matching TRBD1. V lost 7 bases to trimming and J lost 1 base; unmatched junction nucleotides: 8. CDR3 size: 14 residues. Germline V gene lookup returns CDR1 SQVTM and CDR2 ANQGSEA. The CDR3 DNA reads TGCAGCGCTTTGAATACAGGGGGCACAGATACGCAGTATTTT. Encoded protein: CSALNTGGTDTQYF.

The CDR3 coding sequence is TGTGCCAGCCGCCAGGTGTATGGCTACACCTTC. Its translation: CASRQVYGYTF. The V gene is TRBV12-3 or TRBV12-4, the J gene TRBJ1-2; no clear D gene. This CDR3 comprises 11 residues. The germline V and J ends were trimmed by 8 bases and 5 bases, with 9 bases remaining between them.

About this clone: This CDR3 is also generated by other DNA sequences in the sample. The CDR3 bases are TGTGCCAGCAGTTTGAGGCTAGCGGGATACAATGAGCAGTTCTTC. The encoded protein is CASSLRLAGYNEQFF. This chain connects TRBV27 to TRBJ2-1, with 9 bases that match TRBD2. After removal of 3 bases from V and 4 bases from J, the junction contained 4 bases not matched to a gene. This CDR3 is built from 15 residues. Germline V gene data show CDR1 as MNHEY and CDR2 as SMNVEV (reference sequence).

The genes are TRBV5-1 and TRBJ2-7; 13 positions agree with TRBD2. The V gene end was trimmed by 3 bases and the J gene end by 7 bases; junction bases not matched to a gene: 7. Germline V lookup: CDR1 SGHRS, CDR2 YFSETQ. This CDR3 spans 15 amino acids. The CDR3 protein is CASSSGTSGTREQYF. For the CDR3, the DNA is TGCGCCAGCAGCTCTGGGACTAGCGGGACGCGGGAGCAGTACTTC.

A few counts support this clone. The chain employs TRBV4-1 and TRBJ2-7; TRBD1 might be the D (7 bases). The CDR3 totals 13 residues. Germline lookup yields CDR1 MGHRA and CDR2 YSYEKL. V was shortened by 1 base and J by 9 bases, with 13 bases between the two germline ends. Here the CDR3 reads CASSQGGGQAQYF. CDR3 nucleotide sequence: TGCGCCAGCAGCCAAGGGGGAGGACAGGCGCAGTACTTC.

The V gene is TRBV19, the J gene TRBJ2-2; D remains unclear. V gave up 3 bases and J gave up 5 bases, with 13 bases separating them. CDR1 is LNHDA, CDR2 SQIVND, per germline (reference sequence). This CDR3 has 15 residues. The DNA of the CDR3 is TGTGCCAGTAGTATTTCAAGGCCGCGGACCGGGGAGCTGTTTTTT. Its translation: CASSISRPRTGELFF.

J is TRBJ2-3 and V is TRBV5-1; TRBD1 aligns across 7 bases. V lost 8 bases, J lost 2 bases, and 5 bases stayed unmatched. Germline V CDR1 and CDR2: SGHRS, YFSETQ. This CDR3 is built from 13 residues. The CDR3: CASRQGVTDTQYF. The CDR3 DNA follows: TGCGCCAGTCGACAGGGTGTCACAGATACGCAGTATTTT.

In DNA, the CDR3 is TGTGCCAGCTCACTCCTAAGCGAGCAAGAGACCCAGTACTTC. Its translation: CASSLLSEQETQYF. The V gene is TRBV18, the J gene TRBJ2-5; D gene uncertain. The CDR3 covers 14 residues. The ends were cut back, 4 bases at V and 2 bases at J, with 11 bases in the middle. Germline lookup yields CDR1 KGHSH and CDR2 LQKENI.

Comment on this clone: The same CDR3 arises from other DNA sequences in this sample as well. The chain is built from TRBV7-3 and TRBJ2-3, with 9 bases lining up with TRBD2. CDR1 and CDR2 (germline): SGHTA, FQGTGA. V shed 2 bases and J 5 bases; nucleotides not matched to a gene: 5. The length of the CDR3 is 15 residues. The CDR3 coding sequence is TGTGCCAGCAGCTTATTGGCGGGAGGGTTAGATACGCAGTATTTT. Translated: CASSLLAGGLDTQYF.

The chain joins TRBV6-1 to TRBJ1-1; possible D gene TRBD1, 5 bases. The CDR3 runs 14 residues. V dropped 3 bases and J dropped 4 bases, with 12 bases sitting between them. Germline assignment: CDR1 MNHNS and CDR2 SASEGT. This CDR3 is CASSEFGGSTEAFF. In DNA, the CDR3 is TGTGCCAGCAGTGAGTTCGGGGGGAGCACTGAAGCTTTCTTT.

A note on this clone: This CDR3 is also generated by other DNA sequences in the sample. The J gene is TRBJ2-2, the V gene TRBV28; the D gene is possibly TRBD1 (6 bases). CDR3 length: 13 residues. In germline, CDR1 is MDHEN, CDR2 SYDVKM. Deletions cut 4 bases from V and 5 bases from J, with 8 bases between. CDR3 DNA: TGTGCCAGCAGTTCGCAGGGGACCGGGGAGCTGTTTTTT. The encoded protein is CASSSQGTGELFF. Full variable domain (rest looked up from reference TRBV28 and TRBJ2-2): DVKVTQSSRYLVKRTGEKVFLECVQDMDHENMFWYRQDPGLGLRLIYFSYDVKMKEKGDIPEGYSVSREKKERFSLILESASTNQTSMYLCASSSQGTGELFFGEGSRLTVL.

This chain joins TRBV9 and TRBJ1-6, with D possibly matching TRBD1 (5 bases). V lost 1 base and J lost 9, with 8 bases in between. The CDR3 extends over 13 amino acids. CDR1 and CDR2 (germline): SGDLS, YYNGEE. This CDR3 reads CASSVSGGSPLHF. The CDR3 DNA reads TGTGCCAGCAGCGTATCCGGGGGTTCACCCCTCCACTTT.

The table lists this clone with a few counts. The chain links TRBV3-1 (or the pseudogene TRBV3-2) to TRBJ2-1; 7 nucleotides line up with TRBD2. The J segment lost 6 bases and the V segment lost 6 bases, leaving 5 bases of the junction unmatched. The germline CDR1 and CDR2 sequences are LGHDT and YNNKEL (reference sequence). This CDR3 spans 13 amino acids. The CDR3 loop reads CASSGRGINEQFF. CDR3 coding DNA: TGTGCCAGCAGTGGGAGGGGCATCAATGAGCAGTTCTTC.

The chain employs TRBV29-1 and TRBJ1-2; D is ambiguous. Trimming left V 5 bases short and J 5 bases short, with 9 bases between. The CDR3 contains 11 residues. The V gene's germline CDR1 is SQVTM and CDR2 ANQGSEA. The CDR3 protein is CSVRHRYGYTF. CDR3 DNA sequence: TGCAGCGTTCGACACCGGTATGGCTACACCTTC.

The V and J genes are TRBV19 and TRBJ2-7; 10 bases align to TRBD1. The CDR3 is 16 amino acids. J gave up 7 bases and V 4 bases, and 13 bases lay outside the gene matches. The germline CDR1 and CDR2 sequences are LNHDA and SQIVND (reference sequence). The CDR3: CASSTPGTGVPGEQYF. The CDR3 DNA sequence: TGTGCCAGTAGTACCCCCGGGACAGGGGTCCCCGGGGAGCAGTACTTC.

This chain connects TRBV28 to TRBJ2-5; 7 nucleotides agree with TRBD2. The germline CDR1 and CDR2 sequences are MDHEN and SYDVKM. V lost 5 bases and J lost 5; bases outside the gene matches: 17. The CDR3 has 17 residues. The CDR3 spells CASSVRGGPILWETQYF. CDR3 nucleotides: TGTGCCAGCAGTGTAAGGGGAGGGCCGATTTTGTGGGAGACCCAGTACTTC.

The chain has TRBV5-4 and TRBJ1-5; possible D gene TRBD1, 5 bases. In germline, CDR1 is SGHNT, CDR2 YYREEE (reference sequence). The V end lost 5 bases, the J end lost 7 bases, and 10 bases lay between the germline ends. The length of the CDR3 is 12 residues. CDR3 protein: CASSFPGQPQHF. The DNA of the CDR3 is TGTGCCAGCAGTTTCCCAGGGCAGCCCCAGCATTTT.

This clone was recorded a few times. V is TRBV28 and J is TRBJ1-5, with 9 bases fitting TRBD1. Germline CDR1 MDHEN, CDR2 SYDVKM. Germline trimming cut 7 bases from V and 5 bases from J; bases unmatched to any gene: 9. The CDR3 runs to 15 residues. The CDR3 DNA follows: TGTGCCAGCACTTATGGGGACAGGGCCCATCAGCCCCAGCATTTT. It specifies CASTYGDRAHQPQHF. The full variable domain, completed using reference TRBV28 and TRBJ1-5, is DVKVTQSSRYLVKRTGEKVFLECVQDMDHENMFWYRQDPGLGLRLIYFSYDVKMKEKGDIPEGYSVSREKKERFSLILESASTNQTSMYLCASTYGDRAHQPQHFGDGTRLSIL.

This clone was seen once. The chain employs TRBV7-2 and TRBJ2-1, with 8 bases lining up with TRBD2. This CDR3 spans 16 amino acids. Germline V CDR1 and CDR2: SGHTA, FQGNSA. Trimming at V came to 6 bases and at J to 9 bases, leaving 16 bases not matched to a gene. CDR3 amino acids: CASRPPGSGVVSEQFF. The CDR3 nucleotides read TGTGCCAGCAGACCACCGGGTAGCGGGGTCGTGAGTGAGCAGTTCTTC.

The J gene is TRBJ2-5, the V gene TRBV7-9, with 9 bases fitting TRBD2. Germline trimming cut 4 bases from V and 7 bases from J; bases unmatched to any gene: 13. Germline CDR1 reads SEHNR; CDR2 reads FQNEAQ (reference sequence). The CDR3 totals 16 residues. The CDR3 DNA is TGTGCCAGCAGCTCCGACTGGCCAGCGGGGGGACCGACCCAGTACTTC. Its translation: CASSSDWPAGGPTQYF. The entire variable domain, with the rest obtained from reference TRBV7-9 and TRBJ2-5, is as follows: DTGVSQNPRHKITKRGQNVTFRCDPISEHNRLYWYRQTLGQGPEFLTYFQNEAQLEKSRLLSDRFSAERPKGSFSTLEIQRTEQGDSAMYLCASSSDWPAGGPTQYFGPGTRLLVL.

The chain combines TRBV9 with TRBJ2-1, with D hard to call. The CDR3 runs 15 residues. CDR1 is SGDLS and CDR2 is YYNGEE in the germline V gene. V lost 0 bases and J 1 base, leaving 8 bases between the germline ends. The CDR3 is CASSVGSVSYNEQFF. The CDR3 DNA follows: TGTGCCAGCAGCGTAGGCTCGGTTTCCTACAATGAGCAGTTCTTC.

V gene TRBV5-6 combines with J gene TRBJ1-1; no clear D gene. Trimming removed 1 base from V and 5 bases from J, with 15 bases in between. Germline V CDR1 and CDR2: SGHDT, YYEEEE. This CDR3 has 15 amino acids. The DNA for the CDR3 is TGTGCCAGCAGCTTGTTAGCGGGCGCGAGGACTGAAGCTTTCTTT. Encoded protein: CASSLLAGARTEAFF.

The J gene is TRBJ2-3, the V gene TRBV2; possible D gene TRBD1, 6 bases. Trimming took off 9 bases at V and 3 bases at J, with 25 bases between the two ends. Germline values: CDR1 SNHLY, CDR2 FYNNEI. The CDR3 runs to 17 residues. CDR3 residues: CARIPREPGERTDTQYF. The CDR3 DNA is TGTGCCAGAATCCCTAGGGAGCCAGGGGAAAGGACAGATACGCAGTATTTT.

The V and J genes are TRBV9 and TRBJ2-1, with 9 positions matching TRBD2. CDR1 and CDR2 from the germline V gene are SGDLS and YYNGEE. The CDR3 has 15 residues. J was trimmed by 8 bases and V by 4 bases; bases with no gene match: 10. CDR3 amino acids: CASSIIAGVGDEQFF. In DNA, the CDR3 is TGTGCCAGCAGCATTATAGCGGGGGTAGGTGATGAGCAGTTCTTC.

This chain uses TRBV3-1 (or the pseudogene TRBV3-2) with TRBJ2-7, with TRBD1 as a possible D gene (5 bases). Germline lookup yields CDR1 LGHDT and CDR2 YNNKEL (reference sequence). The CDR3 is 14 residues long. Trimming stripped 4 bases from V and 7 bases from J, with 17 bases between. The CDR3 DNA sequence: TGTGCCAGCAGCCCAAGACTCAGGGATGGGGAGCAGTACTTC. Translation gives CASSPRLRDGEQYF.

The chain uses TRBV3-1 (or the pseudogene TRBV3-2) and TRBJ1-4; the match to TRBD1 covers 7 bases. The CDR3 has 14 amino acids. J gave up 8 bases and V 3 bases, and 6 bases lay outside the gene matches. The germline V gene encodes CDR1 LGHDT and CDR2 YNNKEL (reference sequence). The CDR3 sequence is CASSHHRGGEKLFF. The DNA for the CDR3 is TGTGCCAGCAGCCACCACAGGGGAGGAGAAAAACTGTTTTTT.

This clone came up once. The rearrangement links TRBV21-1 to TRBJ1-1; TRBD1, the table's D call, lacks a check against the DNA. TRBV21-1 is described as a pseudogene. The CDR3 spans 17 residues. The CDR3 sequence: CASSREDRVPGDTEAFF. In DNA, the CDR3 is TGTGCCAGCAGCAGAGAGGACAGGGTTCCTGGCGACACTGAAGCTTTCTTT.

This clone was seen once. This rearrangement joins TRBV6-5 to TRBJ2-1, with D possibly matching TRBD1 (5 bases). Germline V lookup: CDR1 MNHEY, CDR2 SVGAGI. Trimming cost V 7 bases and J 2 bases, with 9 bases left between them. The CDR3 length is 13 residues. CDR3 in amino acids: CASKQTAYNEQFF. The CDR3 DNA sequence: TGTGCCAGCAAACAGACAGCCTACAATGAGCAGTTCTTC.

The chain recombines TRBV9 with TRBJ2-3; the D is unclear. The CDR3 sequence is 12 residues long. The V and J ends lost 4 bases and 0 bases respectively, with 3 bases between them. The germline V gene has CDR1 SGDLS and CDR2 YYNGEE. The CDR3 coding sequence is TGTGCCAGCAGCCCAAGCACAGATACGCAGTATTTT. It specifies CASSPSTDTQYF.

The count of this clone is one. The V gene is TRBV6-5, the J gene TRBJ2-3; D not certain. The CDR3 is 11 amino acids. V was shortened by 8 bases and J by 3 bases, with 6 bases between the two germline ends. Germline V gives CDR1 MNHEY, CDR2 SVGAGI. The CDR3 loop is CASDLTDTQYF. The DNA of the CDR3 is TGTGCCAGCGACTTAACAGATACGCAGTATTTT.